A selection of T cell receptor beta chains follows, all from one sample in a study of blood T cell repertoires in COVID-19. Profiled with immunoSEQ multiplex PCR; TCRdb holds only in-frame clones, not every one. The sample has roughly 74,000 clones; just over 85% are singletons. Sequenced input: peripheral blood. The receptors were sampled from a woman older than 75 with active or convalescent COVID-19. The CDR3 runs from the conserved cysteine through the conserved F or W. A D gene is named only where the DNA matches it firmly. The size of a clone is reported for some rows only, either as once, few or many, or as a class for expanded clones.

V: TRBV27; D: TRBD1; size: -; J: TRBJ1-4; CDR3: CASRAGTGGLAATNEKLFF; DNA: TGTGCCAGCAGGGCCGGGACAGGAGGCCTCGCGGCAACTAATGAAAAACTGTTTTTT
V: TRBV4-3; D: -; size: -; J: TRBJ1-2; CDR3: CASSQRGSNGYTF; DNA: TGCGCCAGCAGCCAAAGAGGCAGCAATGGCTACACCTTC
V: TRBV5-1; D: TRBD1; size: -; J: TRBJ1-6; CDR3: CASSLYGTGLGSPLHF; DNA: TGCGCCAGCAGCTTGTACGGGACAGGGTTGGGGTCACCCCTCCACTTT
V: TRBV15; D: -; size: -; J: TRBJ2-7; CDR3: CATSRDLAGNYEQYF; DNA: TGTGCCACCAGCAGAGATCTGGCAGGGAACTACGAGCAGTACTTC
V: TRBV5-6; D: TRBD1; size: -; J: TRBJ1-2; CDR3: CASSPGTGADYGYTF; DNA: TGTGCCAGCAGCCCGGGGACAGGGGCGGACTATGGCTACACCTTC
V: TRBV5-6; D: -; size: -; J: TRBJ2-5; CDR3: CASSLVGGIGGETQYF; DNA: TGTGCCAGCAGCTTGGTAGGAGGGATTGGCGGGGAGACCCAGTACTTC
V: TRBV19; D: -; size: once; J: TRBJ2-3; CDR3: CASSSQRAGGRTDTQYF; DNA: TGTGCCAGTAGCTCACAACGAGCAGGGGGGAGGACAGATACGCAGTATTTT
V: TRBV6-5; D: -; size: -; J: TRBJ2-7; CDR3: CASGSTGVYEQYF; DNA: TGTGCCAGCGGGTCGACGGGAGTCTACGAGCAGTACTTC
V: TRBV5-1; D: -; size: -; J: TRBJ1-5; CDR3: CASSPGGVNQPQHF; DNA: TGCGCCAGCAGCCCTGGAGGAGTTAATCAGCCCCAGCATTTT
V: TRBV5-1; D: TRBD2; size: -; J: TRBJ2-3; CDR3: CASSYGGASTDTQYF; DNA: TGCGCCAGCAGCTACGGGGGGGCTAGCACAGATACGCAGTATTTT
V: TRBV5-8; D: TRBD1; size: -; J: TRBJ1-1; CDR3: CASSADRDTEAFF; DNA: TGTGCCAGCAGCGCGGACAGGGATACTGAAGCTTTCTTT
V: TRBV12-3/TRBV12-4; D: TRBD1; size: -; J: TRBJ1-2; CDR3: CASSSGQVVGYTF; DNA: TGTGCCAGCAGTTCCGGACAGGTAGTAGGCTACACCTTC
V: TRBV11-2; D: TRBD2; size: -; J: TRBJ2-2; CDR3: CASSFRLAGEAGELFF; DNA: TGTGCCAGCAGCTTCCGACTAGCGGGGGAGGCCGGGGAGCTGTTTTTT
V: TRBV11-3; D: -; size: -; J: TRBJ2-7; CDR3: CASSSTDRANYEQYF; DNA: TGTGCCAGCAGCTCGACAGATAGGGCCAACTACGAGCAGTACTTC
V: TRBV6-5; D: TRBD1; size: -; J: TRBJ1-6; CDR3: CASSYEGANRSPLHF; DNA: TGTGCCAGCAGTTACGAGGGGGCAAACCGTTCACCCCTCCACTTT
V: TRBV3-1/TRBV3-2; D: -; size: -; J: TRBJ1-2; CDR3: CASSQDLYGYTF; DNA: TGTGCCAGCAGCCAAGATCTTTATGGCTACACCTTC
V: TRBV6-5; D: TRBD1; size: -; J: TRBJ2-7; CDR3: CASSYSKGQGVGEQYF; DNA: TGTGCCAGCAGTTACTCGAAGGGACAGGGAGTTGGCGAGCAGTACTTC
V: TRBV18; D: TRBD1; size: -; J: TRBJ2-7; CDR3: CASSPATGGASSYEQYF; DNA: TGTGCCAGCTCACCGGCGACAGGGGGCGCCTCCTCCTACGAGCAGTACTTC
V: TRBV11-2; D: -; size: -; J: TRBJ2-1; CDR3: CASSLTPGSYNEQFF; DNA: TGTGCCAGCAGCTTAACCCCGGGGTCTTACAATGAGCAGTTCTTC
V: TRBV18; D: -; size: -; J: TRBJ1-3; CDR3: CASSLYQVEGSSGNTIYF; DNA: TGTGCCAGCTCTCTCTATCAGGTTGAAGGAAGCTCTGGAAACACCATATATTTT
V: TRBV3-1/TRBV3-2; D: -; size: -; J: TRBJ1-6; CDR3: CASSQKQGSYNSPLHF; DNA: TGTGCCAGCAGCCAGAAACAGGGCTCCTATAATTCACCCCTCCACTTT
V: TRBV11-2; D: -; size: -; J: TRBJ2-1; CDR3: CASSFWSSYNEQFF; DNA: TGTGCCAGCAGCTTCTGGAGCTCCTACAATGAGCAGTTCTTC
V: TRBV7-2; D: -; size: -; J: TRBJ2-1; CDR3: CASSTLAYNEQFF; DNA: TGTGCCAGCAGCACTCTAGCCTACAATGAGCAGTTCTTC
V: TRBV6-6; D: TRBD1; size: -; J: TRBJ2-5; CDR3: CASSRGQLFQETQYF; DNA: TGTGCCAGCAGTAGGGGACAGCTGTTCCAAGAGACCCAGTACTTC
V: TRBV7-9; D: -; size: -; J: TRBJ1-5; CDR3: CASSLDRDQPQHF; DNA: TGTGCCAGCAGCTTGGACAGAGATCAGCCCCAGCATTTT
V: TRBV3-1/TRBV3-2; D: TRBD2; size: -; J: TRBJ2-1; CDR3: CASSQGLAGEVEQFF; DNA: TGTGCCAGCAGCCAAGGACTAGCGGGAGAGGTTGAGCAGTTCTTC
V: TRBV27; D: TRBD2; size: -; J: TRBJ2-1; CDR3: CASSGLAGGYNEQFF; DNA: TGTGCCAGCAGCGGACTAGCGGGCGGTTACAATGAGCAGTTCTTC